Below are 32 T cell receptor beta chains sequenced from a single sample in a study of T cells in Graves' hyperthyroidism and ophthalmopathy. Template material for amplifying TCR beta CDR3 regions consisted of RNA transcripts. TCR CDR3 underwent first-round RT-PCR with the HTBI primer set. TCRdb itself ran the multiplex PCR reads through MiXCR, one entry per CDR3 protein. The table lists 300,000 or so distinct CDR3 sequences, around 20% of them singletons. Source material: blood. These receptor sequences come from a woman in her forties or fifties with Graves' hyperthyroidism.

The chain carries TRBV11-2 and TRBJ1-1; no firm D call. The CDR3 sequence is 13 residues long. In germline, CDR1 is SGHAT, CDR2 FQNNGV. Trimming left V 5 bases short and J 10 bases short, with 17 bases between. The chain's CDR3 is CASSLGPGTGAFF. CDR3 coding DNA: TGTGCCAGCAGCCTCGGCCCGGGAACGGGAGCTTTCTTT.

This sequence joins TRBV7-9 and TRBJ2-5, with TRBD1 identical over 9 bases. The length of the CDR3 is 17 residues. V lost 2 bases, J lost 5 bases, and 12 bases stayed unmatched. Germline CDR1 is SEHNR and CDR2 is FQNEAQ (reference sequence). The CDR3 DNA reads TGTGCCAGCAGCTTACGCTCCGGGACAGGGATTGGGGAGACCCAGTACTTC. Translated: CASSLRSGTGIGETQYF.

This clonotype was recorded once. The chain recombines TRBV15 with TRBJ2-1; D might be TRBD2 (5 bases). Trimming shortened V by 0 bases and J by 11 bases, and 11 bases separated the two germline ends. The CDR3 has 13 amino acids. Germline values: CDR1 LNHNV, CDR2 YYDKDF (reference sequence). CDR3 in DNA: TGTGCCACCAGCAGAGATCCGAGGGATAAGCAGTTCTTC. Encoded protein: CATSRDPRDKQFF.

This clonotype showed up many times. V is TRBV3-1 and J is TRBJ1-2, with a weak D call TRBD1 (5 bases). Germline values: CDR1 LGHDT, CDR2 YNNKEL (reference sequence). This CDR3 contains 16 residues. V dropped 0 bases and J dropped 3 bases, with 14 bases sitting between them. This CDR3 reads CASSQDGAGLDYGYTF. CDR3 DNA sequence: TGTGCCAGCAGCCAAGATGGGGCAGGGTTGGACTATGGCTACACCTTC.

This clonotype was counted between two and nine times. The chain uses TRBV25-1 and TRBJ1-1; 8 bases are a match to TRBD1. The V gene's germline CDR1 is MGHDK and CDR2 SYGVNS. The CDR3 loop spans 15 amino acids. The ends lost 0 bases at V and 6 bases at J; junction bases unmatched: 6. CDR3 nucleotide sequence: TGTGCCAGCAGTGAATATGACAGGGGCTTATCTGAAGCTTTCTTT. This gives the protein CASSEYDRGLSEAFF.

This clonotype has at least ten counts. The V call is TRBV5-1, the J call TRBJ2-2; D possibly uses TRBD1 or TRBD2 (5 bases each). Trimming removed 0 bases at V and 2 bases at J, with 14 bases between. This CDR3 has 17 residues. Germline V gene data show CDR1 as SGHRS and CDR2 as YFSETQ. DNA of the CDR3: TGCGCCAGCAGCTTGGACCCGGGTGGGACCAACACCGGGGAGCTGTTTTTT. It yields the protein CASSLDPGGTNTGELFF.

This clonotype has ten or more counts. CDR3 coding DNA: TGTGCCTGGAGGTTTCTCCGGGACCCCAGCACAGATACGCAGTATTTT. Translated: CAWRFLRDPSTDTQYF. V usage is TRBV30 and J usage is TRBJ2-3; D might be TRBD1 or TRBD2, each matching 5 bases. Germline V lookup: CDR1 GTSNPN, CDR2 SVGIG (reference sequence). Trimming took off 3 bases at V and 0 bases at J, with 16 bases between the two ends. CDR3 length equals 16 residues.

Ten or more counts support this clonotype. CDR3 sequence (DNA): TGTGCCAGCAGTGTTGAGGGGTACAACTATGGCTACACCTTC. It specifies CASSVEGYNYGYTF. The V call is TRBV2, the J call TRBJ1-2; a possible D gene is TRBD1 (5 bases). V dropped 4 bases and J dropped 2 bases, with 11 bases sitting between them. The V gene's germline CDR1 is SNHLY and CDR2 FYNNEI. This CDR3 comprises 14 residues.

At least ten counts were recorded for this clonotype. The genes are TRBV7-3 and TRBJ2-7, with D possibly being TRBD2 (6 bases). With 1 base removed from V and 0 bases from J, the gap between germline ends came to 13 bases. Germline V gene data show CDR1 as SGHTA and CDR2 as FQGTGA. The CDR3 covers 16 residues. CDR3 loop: CASSLRAGPPSYEQYF. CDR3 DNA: TGTGCCAGCAGCTTAAGGGCGGGGCCCCCCTCCTACGAGCAGTACTTC.

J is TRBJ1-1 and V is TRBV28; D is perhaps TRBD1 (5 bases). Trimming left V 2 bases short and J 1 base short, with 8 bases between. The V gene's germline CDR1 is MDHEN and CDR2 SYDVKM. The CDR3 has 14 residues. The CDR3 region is CASSLAGPNTEAFF. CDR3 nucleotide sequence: TGTGCCAGCAGTTTAGCGGGACCGAACACTGAAGCTTTCTTT.

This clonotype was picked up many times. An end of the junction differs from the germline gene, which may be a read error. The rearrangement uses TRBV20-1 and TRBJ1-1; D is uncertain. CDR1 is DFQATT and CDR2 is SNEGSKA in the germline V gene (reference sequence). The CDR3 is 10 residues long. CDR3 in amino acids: CSAPWTAAFF. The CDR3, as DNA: TGCAGTGCGCCGTGGACTGCAGCTTTCTTT.

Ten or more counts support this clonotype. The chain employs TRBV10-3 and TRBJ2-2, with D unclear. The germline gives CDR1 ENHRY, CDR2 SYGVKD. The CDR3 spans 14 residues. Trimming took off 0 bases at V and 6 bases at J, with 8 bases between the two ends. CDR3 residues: CAISESQLSGELFF. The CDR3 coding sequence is TGTGCCATCAGTGAGTCCCAGCTATCCGGGGAGCTGTTTTTT.

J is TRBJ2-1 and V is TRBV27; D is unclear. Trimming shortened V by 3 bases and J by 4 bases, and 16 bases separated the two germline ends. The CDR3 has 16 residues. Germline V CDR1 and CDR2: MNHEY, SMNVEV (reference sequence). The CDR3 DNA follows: TGTGCCAGCAGTTTTCAACCGGTGAACCGATACAATGAGCAGTTCTTC. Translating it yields CASSFQPVNRYNEQFF.

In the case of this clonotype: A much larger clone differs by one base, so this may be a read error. CDR3 bases: TGTGCCGGCAGCCCGGTCGGGGGAGCTAATGAAAAACTGTTTTTT. It codes for CAGSPVGGANEKLFF. V gene TRBV7-3 combines with J gene TRBJ1-4, with D maybe TRBD1 (5 bases). The CDR3 is made up of 15 amino acids. Germline V gene sequence: CDR1 SGHTA, CDR2 FQGTGA.

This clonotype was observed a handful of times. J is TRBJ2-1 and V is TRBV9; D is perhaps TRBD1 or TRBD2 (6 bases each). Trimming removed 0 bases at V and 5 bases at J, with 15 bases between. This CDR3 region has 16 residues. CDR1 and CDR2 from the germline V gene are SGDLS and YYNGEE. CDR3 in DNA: TGTGCCAGCAGCGTAGTAGGGGGACGGGGGCACAATGAGCAGTTCTTC. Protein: CASSVVGGRGHNEQFF.

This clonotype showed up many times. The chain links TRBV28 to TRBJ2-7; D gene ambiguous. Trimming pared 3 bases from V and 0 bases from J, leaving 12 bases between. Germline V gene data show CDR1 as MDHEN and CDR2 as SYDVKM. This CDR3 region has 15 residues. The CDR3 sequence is CASSLYGFGSYEQYF. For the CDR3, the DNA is TGTGCCAGCAGTTTGTATGGGTTTGGCTCCTACGAGCAGTACTTC.

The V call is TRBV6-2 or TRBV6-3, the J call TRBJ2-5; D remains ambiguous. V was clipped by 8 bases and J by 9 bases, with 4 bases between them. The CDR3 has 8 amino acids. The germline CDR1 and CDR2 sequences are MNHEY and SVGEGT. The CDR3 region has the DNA TGTGCCAGCGTGGCCCAGTACTTC. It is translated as CASVAQYF.

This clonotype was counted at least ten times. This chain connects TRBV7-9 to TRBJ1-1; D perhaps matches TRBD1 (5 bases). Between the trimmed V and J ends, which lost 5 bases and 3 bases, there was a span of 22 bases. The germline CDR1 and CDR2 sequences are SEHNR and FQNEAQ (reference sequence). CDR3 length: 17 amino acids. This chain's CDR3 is CASSPGGYLSKDTEAFF. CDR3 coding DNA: TGTGCCAGCAGCCCCGGGGGATACCTCTCAAAGGACACTGAAGCTTTCTTT.

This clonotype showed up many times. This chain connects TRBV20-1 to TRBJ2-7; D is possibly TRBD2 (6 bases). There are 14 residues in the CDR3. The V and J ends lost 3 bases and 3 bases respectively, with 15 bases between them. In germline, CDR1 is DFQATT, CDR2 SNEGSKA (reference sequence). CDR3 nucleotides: TGCAGTGCTAGTCTCCGACTAGAAGTCTACGAGCAGTACTTC. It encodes CSASLRLEVYEQYF.

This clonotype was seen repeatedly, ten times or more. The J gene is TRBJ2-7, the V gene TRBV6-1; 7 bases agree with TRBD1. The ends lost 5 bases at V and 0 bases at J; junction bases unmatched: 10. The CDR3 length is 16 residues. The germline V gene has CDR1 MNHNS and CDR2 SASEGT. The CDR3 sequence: CASSYTGVSPSYEQYF. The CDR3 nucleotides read TGTGCCAGCAGTTATACAGGGGTCTCCCCCTCCTACGAGCAGTACTTC.

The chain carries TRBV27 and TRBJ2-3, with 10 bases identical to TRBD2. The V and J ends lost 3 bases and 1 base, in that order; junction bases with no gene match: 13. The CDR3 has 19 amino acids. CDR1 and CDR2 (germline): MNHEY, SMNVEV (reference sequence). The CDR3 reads CASSLGTSGIPIGTDTQYF. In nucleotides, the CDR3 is TGTGCCAGCAGTTTGGGTACTAGCGGGATCCCTATTGGCACAGATACGCAGTATTTT.

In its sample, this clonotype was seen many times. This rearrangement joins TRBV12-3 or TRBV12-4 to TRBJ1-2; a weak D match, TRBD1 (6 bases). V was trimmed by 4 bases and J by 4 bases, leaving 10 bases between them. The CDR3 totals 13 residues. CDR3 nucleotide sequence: TGTGCCAGCAGTTCGGACAGAATCTATGGCTACACCTTC. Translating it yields CASSSDRIYGYTF.

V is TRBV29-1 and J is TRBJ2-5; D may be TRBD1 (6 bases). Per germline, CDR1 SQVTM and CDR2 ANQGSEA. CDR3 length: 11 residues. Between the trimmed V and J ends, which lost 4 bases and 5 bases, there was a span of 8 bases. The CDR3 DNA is TGCAGCGTTGGACAGGAGGAGACCCAGTACTTC. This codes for CSVGQEETQYF.

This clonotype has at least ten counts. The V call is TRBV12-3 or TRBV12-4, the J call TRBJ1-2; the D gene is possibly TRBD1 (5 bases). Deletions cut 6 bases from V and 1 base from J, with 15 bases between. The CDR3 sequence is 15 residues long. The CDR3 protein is CASSLGPTLNYGYTF. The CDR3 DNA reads TGTGCCAGCAGCCTGGGACCGACTCTTAACTATGGCTACACCTTC.

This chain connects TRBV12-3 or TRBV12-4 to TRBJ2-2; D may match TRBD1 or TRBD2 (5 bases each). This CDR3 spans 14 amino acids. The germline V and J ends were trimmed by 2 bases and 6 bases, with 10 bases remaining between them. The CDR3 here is CASSLLRGAGELFF. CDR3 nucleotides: TGTGCCAGCAGTTTACTGAGGGGAGCCGGGGAGCTGTTTTTT.

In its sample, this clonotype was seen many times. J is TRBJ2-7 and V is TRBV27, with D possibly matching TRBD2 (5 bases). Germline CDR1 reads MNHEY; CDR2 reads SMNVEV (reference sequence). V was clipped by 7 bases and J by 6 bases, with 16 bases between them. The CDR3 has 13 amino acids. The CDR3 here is CASTNQRRGEQYF. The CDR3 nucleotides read TGTGCCAGCACCAACCAAAGACGGGGCGAGCAGTACTTC.

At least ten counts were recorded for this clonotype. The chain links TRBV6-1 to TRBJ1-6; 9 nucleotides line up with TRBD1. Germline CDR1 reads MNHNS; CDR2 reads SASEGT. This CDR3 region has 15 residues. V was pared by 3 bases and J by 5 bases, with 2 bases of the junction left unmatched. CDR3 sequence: CASSDHRGHNSPLHF. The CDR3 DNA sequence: TGTGCCAGCAGTGATCACAGGGGGCATAATTCACCCCTCCACTTT.

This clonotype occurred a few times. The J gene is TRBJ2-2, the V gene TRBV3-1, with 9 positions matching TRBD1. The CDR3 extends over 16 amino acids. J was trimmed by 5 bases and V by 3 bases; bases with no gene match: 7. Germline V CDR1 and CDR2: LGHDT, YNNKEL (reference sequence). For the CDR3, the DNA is TGTGCCAGCAGCCAGGGGAGGACAGGGGCTACCGGGGAGCTGTTTTTT. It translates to CASSQGRTGATGELFF. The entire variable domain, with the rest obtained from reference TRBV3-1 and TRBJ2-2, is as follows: DTAVSQTPKYLVTQMGNDKSIKCEQNLGHDTMYWYKQDSKKFLKIMFSYNNKELIINETVPNRFSPKSPDKAHLNLHINSLELGDSAVYFCASSQGRTGATGELFFGEGSRLTVL.

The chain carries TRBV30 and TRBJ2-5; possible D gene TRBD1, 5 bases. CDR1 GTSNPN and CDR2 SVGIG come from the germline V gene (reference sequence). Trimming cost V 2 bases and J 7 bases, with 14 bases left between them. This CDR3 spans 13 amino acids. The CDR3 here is CAWSNSGHGTQYF. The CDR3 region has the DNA TGTGCCTGGAGTAACTCAGGGCATGGGACCCAGTACTTC.

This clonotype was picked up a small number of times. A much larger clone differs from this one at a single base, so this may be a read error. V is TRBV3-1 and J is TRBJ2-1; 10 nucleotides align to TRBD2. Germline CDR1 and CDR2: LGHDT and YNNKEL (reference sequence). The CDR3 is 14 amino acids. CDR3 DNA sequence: TGTGCCAGCAGCCGGACTAGCGGTTACAATGAGCAGCTCTTC. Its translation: CASSRTSGYNEQLF.

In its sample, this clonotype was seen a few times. CDR3 nucleotides: TGTGCCAGCAGTACCACAGGGGGCTGGGGCTACACCTTC. Translation: CASSTTGGWGYTF. The V and J genes are TRBV28 and TRBJ1-2, with 9 bases fitting TRBD1. Germline V gene lookup returns CDR1 MDHEN and CDR2 SYDVKM. The CDR3 consists of 13 residues. J gave up 8 bases and V 5 bases, and 6 bases lay outside the gene matches.

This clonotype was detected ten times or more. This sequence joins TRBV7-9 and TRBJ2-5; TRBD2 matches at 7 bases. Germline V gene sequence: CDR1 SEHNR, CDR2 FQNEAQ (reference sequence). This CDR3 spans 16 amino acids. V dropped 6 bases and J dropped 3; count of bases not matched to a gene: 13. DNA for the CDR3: TGTGCCAGCAGTAGGCAGGGAGGGTTGGCGAAAGAGACCCAGTACTTC. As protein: CASSRQGGLAKETQYF.